These 27 T cell receptor beta chains came from one sample sequenced in a study of response to subunit inactivated influenza vaccine (dated by TCRdb to the late 2010s). The library was produced with RT-PCR. For sequencing, an Illumina HiSeq 2500 was employed. TCRdb handled the public reads itself, with Q25 trimming in fastp and clone calling in MiXCR, and kept productive beta chains. Under each unique CDR3 protein, matching rows form one entry showing the most common genes and DNA. The sample table records under 950,000 distinct CDR3 sequences; around 20% of these occur just once. The biggest ten clones account for roughly 10% of the sample. The specimen was PBMCs from blood, collected 5 days after vaccination. These receptors came from a man aged 50 to 60 who received an inactivated influenza vaccine. Donor details come from another sample of the same person, matched by shared clones.

This clonotype was seen a few times. The chain is built from TRBV5-6 and TRBJ2-1; a possible D gene is TRBD2 (5 bases). The CDR3 has 13 residues. Germline CDR1 is SGHDT and CDR2 is YYEEEE. V was clipped by 0 bases and J by 13 bases, with 14 bases between them. For the CDR3, the DNA is TGTGCCAGCAGCTTGGGTGCGGGTTTCGGACAGTTCTTC. Protein product: CASSLGAGFGQFF.

This clonotype was observed a few times. The V and J genes are TRBV4-1 and TRBJ2-5, with D perhaps matching TRBD2 (5 bases). Germline-derived CDR1 and CDR2 are MGHRA and YSYEKL. CDR3 length: 15 amino acids. Trimming removed 4 bases at V and 1 base at J, with 13 bases between. The CDR3 region has the DNA TGCGCCAGCAGCCGTGATAGAGGGTCCCAAGAGACCCAGTACTTC. This codes for CASSRDRGSQETQYF.

J is TRBJ2-6 and V is TRBV5-5; no definite D call. The V gene's germline CDR1 is SGHKS and CDR2 YYEKEE (reference sequence). V lost 0 bases and J 0 bases, leaving 13 bases between the germline ends. This CDR3 spans 18 amino acids. The chain's CDR3 is CASSLAGHITSGANVLTF. As DNA, the CDR3 is TGTGCCAGCAGCTTGGCGGGTCACATTACCTCTGGGGCCAACGTCCTGACTTTC.

In this sample, this clonotype turned up a few times. The chain links TRBV6-1 to TRBJ2-7; D may be TRBD1 or TRBD2 (6 bases each). Germline V gene data show CDR1 as MNHNS and CDR2 as SASEGT. The V and J ends lost 5 bases and 9 bases respectively, with 23 bases between them. The CDR3 is 15 residues long. Here the CDR3 reads CASSTPGDIGSVQYF. DNA of the CDR3: TGTGCCAGCAGTACCCCGGGGGACATCGGGAGTGTGCAGTACTTC.

J is TRBJ1-2 and V is TRBV5-1; the match to TRBD1 covers 9 bases. The germline V gene has CDR1 SGHRS and CDR2 YFSETQ. This CDR3 has 16 amino acids. The V segment lost 7 bases and the J segment 2 bases; nucleotides outside the gene matches: 12. The CDR3 DNA reads as TGCGCCAGCGATCCCACAGGGGGCAATGAGAACTATGGCTACACCTTC. Protein: CASDPTGGNENYGYTF.

The gene calls are TRBV28 and TRBJ2-1; D might be TRBD1 (5 bases). V was shortened by 2 bases and J by 3 bases, with 11 bases between the two germline ends. The CDR3 extends over 15 amino acids. Germline V gives CDR1 MDHEN, CDR2 SYDVKM. The CDR3 bases are TGTGCCAGCAGTTTAGCAGGGCTTCACTACAATGAGCAGTTCTTC. It yields the protein CASSLAGLHYNEQFF.

The CDR3 nucleotides are TGTGCCAGCACCCCCGCCTGGCTAGCGAGCAGCACAGATACGCAGTATTTT. It codes for CASTPAWLASSTDTQYF. This sequence joins TRBV27 and TRBJ2-3; the D gene is possibly TRBD2 (6 bases). Germline-derived CDR1 and CDR2 are MNHEY and SMNVEV (reference sequence). This CDR3 is 17 amino acids long. Trimming cost V 7 bases and J 0 bases, with 20 bases left between them.

The chain links TRBV15 to TRBJ2-5; 10 bases are a match to TRBD2. Losses at the gene ends were 0 bases for V and 1 base for J; bases not matched to a gene: 2. Germline V gene data show CDR1 as LNHNV and CDR2 as YYDKDF (reference sequence). CDR3 length equals 16 residues. The CDR3 loop reads CATSRDGTSVQETQYF. The CDR3 region has the DNA TGTGCCACCAGCAGAGATGGGACTAGCGTCCAAGAGACCCAGTACTTC.

This clonotype was recorded a few times. The chain couples TRBV7-7 to TRBJ2-3; D not certain. The V gene lost 3 bases and the J gene lost 0 bases, with 10 bases spanning the gap. CDR1 and CDR2 (germline): SSHAT, FNYEAQ (reference sequence). This CDR3 is built from 15 residues. This CDR3 reads CASSLTPGSTDTQYF. CDR3 DNA sequence: TGTGCCAGCAGCTTGACACCCGGGAGCACAGATACGCAGTATTTT.

This clonotype was detected a few times. The J gene is TRBJ2-3, the V gene TRBV12-3 or TRBV12-4; D gene unclear. The CDR3 sequence is 14 residues long. V shed 0 bases and J shed 4 bases, with 8 bases lying between them. The CDR3, as DNA: TGTGCCAGCAGTTTAGCACCTGATTCAGATACGCAGTATTTT. As protein: CASSLAPDSDTQYF.

The chain uses TRBV19 and TRBJ1-1; D is ambiguous. V shed 3 bases and J shed 5 bases, with 10 bases lying between them. Germline V gene sequence: CDR1 LNHDA, CDR2 SQIVND (reference sequence). This CDR3 is 13 amino acids long. CDR3 in DNA: TGTGCCAGTAGTATGTTGGGGTGGACTGAAGCTTTCTTT. Translating it yields CASSMLGWTEAFF.

The rearrangement joins TRBV9 to TRBJ1-2, with 7 bases aligning to TRBD1. The CDR3 runs 11 residues. Germline V CDR1 and CDR2: SGDLS, YYNGEE. The trim removed 4 bases at V and 12 bases at J, leaving 6 bases unmatched. The CDR3 DNA is TGTGCCAGCAGCCCAAGACAGGGCCACACCTTC. It codes for CASSPRQGHTF.

The table lists this clonotype with a few counts. In DNA form, the CDR3 reads TGTGCCAGCAGCTCCGGACCACTTCCGTACGAGCAGTACTTC. Residues: CASSSGPLPYEQYF. V usage is TRBV7-6 and J usage is TRBJ2-7; no clear D gene. V lost 4 bases, J lost 4 bases, and 14 bases lay in between. The CDR3 is 14 amino acids. Germline values: CDR1 SGHVS, CDR2 FNYEAQ.

This rearrangement joins TRBV29-1 to TRBJ2-5; D is undetermined. This CDR3 region has 12 residues. Trimming took 8 bases from V and 4 from J, leaving 14 bases between them. Germline assignment: CDR1 SQVTM and CDR2 ANQGSEA. CDR3 in amino acids: CSHSRGAETQYF. As DNA, the CDR3 is TGCAGCCATTCCCGTGGAGCAGAGACCCAGTACTTC.

This clonotype occurred a few times. The genes are TRBV20-1 and TRBJ2-2; 10 positions match TRBD2. CDR3 size: 14 residues. Trimming cost V 6 bases and J 7 bases; bases outside gene matches: 8. CDR1 is DFQATT and CDR2 is SNEGSKA in the germline V gene (reference sequence). In DNA, the CDR3 is TGCAGTGCCACCGGGACTAGCGTAGGCGGGGAGCTGTTTTTT. Translation: CSATGTSVGGELFF.

The chain links TRBV12-3 or TRBV12-4 to TRBJ2-1, with D perhaps being TRBD1 or TRBD2 (5 bases each). CDR3 length equals 14 residues. Trimming took 7 bases from V and 2 from J, leaving 12 bases between them. The CDR3: CASNGGGPYNEQFF. The CDR3 region has the DNA TGTGCCAGCAACGGTGGGGGTCCCTACAATGAGCAGTTCTTC.

Comments on this clonotype: Its ends do not fully match the called genes, so a read error is possible. V is TRBV7-9 and J is TRBJ1-2, with 10 bases matching TRBD1. Germline CDR1 and CDR2: SEHNR and FQNEAQ (reference sequence). The CDR3 spans 14 residues. The CDR3 sequence is CASSSGTGDYGYSF. The CDR3 DNA sequence: TGTGCCAGCAGCTCCGGGACAGGGGACTATGGCTACTCCTTC.

The sample holds a few counts of this clonotype. The chain is built from TRBV10-3 and TRBJ1-2, with 10 bases that match TRBD1. The CDR3 is 15 amino acids. CDR1 ENHRY and CDR2 SYGVKD come from the germline V gene. The ends lost 0 bases at V and 5 bases at J; junction bases unmatched: 3. The CDR3 sequence is CAISESDRGIYGYTF. The CDR3, as DNA: TGTGCCATCAGTGAGTCGGACAGGGGGATTTATGGCTACACCTTC.

Ten or more counts support this clonotype. The J gene is TRBJ2-7, the V gene TRBV5-1, with D perhaps TRBD2 (5 bases). There are 14 residues in the CDR3. From germline, CDR1 is SGHRS and CDR2 YFSETQ. V was clipped by 1 base and J by 4 bases, with 12 bases between them. Here the CDR3 DNA reads TGCGCCAGCAGCTTGCGACGAGGAGGTTACGAGCAGTACTTC. Residues: CASSLRRGGYEQYF.

The chain employs TRBV5-1 and TRBJ1-6; 8 nucleotides match TRBD1. The CDR3 extends over 15 amino acids. Germline assignment: CDR1 SGHRS and CDR2 YFSETQ. The J segment lost 6 bases and the V segment lost 7 bases, leaving 9 bases of the junction unmatched. In DNA form, the CDR3 reads TGCGCCAGCTCCTCCATGACAGGGGTTAATTCACCCCTCCACTTT. It is translated as CASSSMTGVNSPLHF. The variable domain in full, with the rest retrieved from reference TRBV5-1 and TRBJ1-6, is KAGVTQTPRYLIKTRGQQVTLSCSPISGHRSVSWYQQTPGQGLQFLFEYFSETQRNKGNFPGRFSGRQFSNSRSEMNVSTLELGDSALYLCASSSMTGVNSPLHFGNGTRLTVT.

The chain has TRBV29-1 and TRBJ2-3, with 11 bases identical to TRBD1. The CDR3 totals 14 residues. The ends lost 3 bases at V and 6 bases at J; junction bases unmatched: 5. Per the germline V gene, CDR1 is SQVTM and CDR2 is ANQGSEA. This CDR3 is CSVEGQGGPDTQYF. The CDR3 DNA reads TGCAGCGTTGAGGGACAGGGGGGCCCGGATACGCAGTATTTT.

This clonotype was seen repeatedly, ten times or more. The chain combines TRBV28 with TRBJ2-3; 7 nucleotides match TRBD2. The CDR3 is 17 residues long. CDR1 is MDHEN and CDR2 is SYDVKM in the germline V gene. V shed 4 bases, J shed 0 bases, and the junction held 10 bases outside the gene matches. The CDR3 DNA reads TGTGCCAGCAGTTCCCTTGAGGTTAGCGGGAGCACAGATACGCAGTATTTT. This codes for CASSSLEVSGSTDTQYF.

This chain uses TRBV12-3 or TRBV12-4 with TRBJ1-6, with 9 bases that match TRBD1. V shed 6 bases and J 8 bases; nucleotides not matched to a gene: 8. The CDR3 is 15 amino acids. CDR3 protein: CASSPDRGRYSPLHF. The DNA of the CDR3 is TGTGCCAGCAGCCCTGACAGGGGGAGGTATTCACCCCTCCACTTT.

The chain combines TRBV24-1 with TRBJ2-1; 7 bases are shared with TRBD2. Germline CDR1 and CDR2: KGHDR and SFDVKD. CDR3 length: 15 residues. Losses at the gene ends were 3 bases for V and 5 bases for J; bases not matched to a gene: 6. CDR3 region: CATSDVGGIHNEQFF. For the CDR3, the DNA is TGTGCCACCAGTGATGTGGGAGGGATCCACAATGAGCAGTTCTTC.

This clonotype was seen more than once but under ten times. This chain uses TRBV6-1 with TRBJ1-2; the D gene is possibly TRBD1 (5 bases). Trimming left V 7 bases short and J 7 bases short, with 19 bases between. Looked up from germline, CDR1 is MNHNS and CDR2 is SASEGT. The CDR3 spans 14 residues. The CDR3 protein is CASTSHPPRGGYTF. The DNA for the CDR3 is TGTGCCAGCACCTCCCATCCTCCAAGGGGTGGCTACACCTTC.

The V gene is TRBV4-2, the J gene TRBJ2-1; D may be TRBD2 (5 bases). From germline, CDR1 is LGHNA and CDR2 YNFKEQ. V lost 0 bases and J lost 0, with 6 bases in between. The CDR3 spans 15 residues. CDR3 DNA sequence: TGTGCCAGCAGCCAAGAAAGCGGCTCCTACAATGAGCAGTTCTTC. It encodes CASSQESGSYNEQFF.

The chain recombines TRBV6-2 or TRBV6-3 with TRBJ2-5; 8 bases line up with TRBD2. CDR1 is MNHEY, CDR2 SVGEGT, per germline. The CDR3 is 15 amino acids. Trimming took 0 bases from V and 9 from J; bases not matched to a gene: 9. This chain's CDR3 is CASSYSSWRGAAQYF. CDR3 nucleotide sequence: TGTGCCAGCAGTTACTCGAGTTGGCGGGGGGCGGCCCAGTACTTC.